Each of the 25 T cell receptor beta chains below was sequenced from the same sample in a study of T cell changes during pregnancy in multiple sclerosis. TCRdb keeps only in-frame clones here, not all; method: immunoSEQ multiplex PCR. The data contain roughly 47,000 clones, 75% to 90% of them singletons. The source material was CD8+ T cells from peripheral blood mononuclear cells, sampled in the second trimester of pregnancy. Receptors were obtained from a female donor with multiple sclerosis, enrolled in a pregnancy study.

This chain uses TRBV9 with TRBJ2-5, with D possibly being TRBD2 (6 bases). The CDR3 is 16 residues long. Between the trimmed V and J ends, which lost 3 bases and 0 bases, there was a span of 15 bases. Germline CDR1 reads SGDLS; CDR2 reads YYNGEE. CDR3 coding DNA: TGTGCCAGCAGCGACCACGGGGGAAAGTACCAAGAGACCCAGTACTTC. Encoded protein: CASSDHGGKYQETQYF.

The gene calls are TRBV6-5 and TRBJ2-7; no firm D call. CDR3 length: 13 residues. The germline V and J ends were trimmed by 0 bases and 3 bases, with 6 bases remaining between them. Per germline, CDR1 MNHEY and CDR2 SVGAGI. CDR3 nucleotides: TGTGCCAGCAGTTACTCGGTCAGCTACGAGCAGTACTTC. Residues: CASSYSVSYEQYF.

The J gene is TRBJ1-1, the V gene TRBV27, with D maybe TRBD1 (6 bases). This CDR3 has 13 amino acids. The V and J ends lost 6 bases and 6 bases respectively, with 14 bases between them. The germline gives CDR1 MNHEY, CDR2 SMNVEV (reference sequence). The CDR3 DNA follows: TGTGCCAGCAGGCCCGGGGGGGCCGCTGAAGCTTTCTTT. Protein sequence: CASRPGGAAEAFF.

CDR3 coding DNA: TGTGCCAGCAGTTACACCGGGACTAGCGGGGGACACGAGCAGTACTTC. It specifies CASSYTGTSGGHEQYF. This rearrangement joins TRBV6-5 to TRBJ2-7; TRBD2 agrees at 14 bases. The CDR3 totals 16 residues. Germline V gene lookup returns CDR1 MNHEY and CDR2 SVGAGI. Losses at the gene ends were 2 bases for V and 5 bases for J; bases not matched to a gene: 5.

The chain links TRBV13 to TRBJ2-1; 7 nucleotides match TRBD1. The CDR3 is 17 amino acids. Germline CDR1 and CDR2: PRHDT and FYEKMQ (reference sequence). Trimming removed 4 bases from V and 3 bases from J; junction bases left unmatched: 12. CDR3 protein: CASSSLAGTVNYNEQFF. CDR3 nucleotides: TGTGCCAGCAGCTCCCTCGCCGGGACAGTCAACTACAATGAGCAGTTCTTC.

CDR3 loop: CASSITGTSGGSYEQYF. The CDR3 bases are TGTGCCAGCAGCATAACCGGGACTAGCGGGGGGAGCTACGAGCAGTACTTC. The chain carries TRBV7-6 and TRBJ2-7; 15 nucleotides match TRBD2. V dropped 5 bases and J dropped 3; count of bases not matched to a gene: 8. The germline CDR1 and CDR2 sequences are SGHVS and FNYEAQ. The CDR3 runs to 17 residues.

This clone appeared a few times. V gene TRBV7-9 combines with J gene TRBJ2-1, with D possibly matching TRBD2 (5 bases). Germline assignment: CDR1 SEHNR and CDR2 FQNEAQ (reference sequence). Trimming removed 5 bases from V and 0 bases from J, with 11 bases in between. CDR3 length equals 15 residues. CDR3 sequence (DNA): TGTGCCAGCAGCGCAGCGAGGGACTCCTACAATGAGCAGTTCTTC. It is translated as CASSAARDSYNEQFF. The variable domain in full, completed from reference TRBV7-9 and TRBJ2-1, reads DTGVSQNPRHKITKRGQNVTFRCDPISEHNRLYWYRQTLGQGPEFLTYFQNEAQLEKSRLLSDRFSAERPKGSFSTLEIQRTEQGDSAMYLCASSAARDSYNEQFFGPGTRLTVL.

The chain recombines TRBV15 with TRBJ2-5, with 7 positions matching TRBD2. Losses at the gene ends were 0 bases for V and 4 bases for J; bases not matched to a gene: 5. The CDR3 contains 15 residues. Germline-derived CDR1 and CDR2 are LNHNV and YYDKDF (reference sequence). The CDR3 bases are TGTGCCACCAGCAGAGAACGATCGGGAGGAGAGACCCAGTACTTC. Translated: CATSRERSGGETQYF.

The chain carries TRBV6-4 and TRBJ2-1, with D perhaps matching TRBD1 (6 bases). Germline V gives CDR1 MRHNA, CDR2 SNTAGT. V was cut by 3 bases and J by 0 bases, with 9 bases left in between. This CDR3 contains 15 residues. The CDR3 region has the DNA TGTGCCAGCAGTGAGTTAGGGGGCTCCTACAATGAGCAGTTCTTC. Its translation: CASSELGGSYNEQFF.

This clone has just one count. The chain couples TRBV4-1 to TRBJ1-1; maybe TRBD1 (6 bases). V lost 0 bases and J 2 bases, leaving 13 bases between the germline ends. The CDR3 is 16 residues long. The V gene's germline CDR1 is MGHRA and CDR2 YSYEKL. CDR3 in DNA: TGCGCCAGCAGCCAAGAGGGGGCAGGACAAAACACTGAAGCTTTCTTT. Translated: CASSQEGAGQNTEAFF.

Turning to this clone: A junction end diverges from the germline sequence, so it may reflect a read error. The rearrangement links TRBV5-8 to TRBJ1-2; D perhaps matches TRBD1 (6 bases). The germline V gene encodes CDR1 SGHTS and CDR2 YDEGEE. The CDR3 is made up of 12 amino acids. CDR3 residues: CASSLGTAGPFF. In DNA form, the CDR3 reads TGTGCCAGCAGCTTGGGGACAGCCGGGCCCTTCTTC.

The chain couples TRBV19 to TRBJ1-2, with 7 bases fitting TRBD1. Germline lookup yields CDR1 LNHDA and CDR2 SQIVND (reference sequence). The CDR3 sequence is 13 residues long. Trimming took 3 bases from V and 5 from J; bases not matched to a gene: 3. The CDR3 DNA reads TGTGCCAGTAGTATTCAACAGGGGTATGGCTACACCTTC. Its translation: CASSIQQGYGYTF.

The chain is built from TRBV9 and TRBJ2-1, with 10 bases aligning to TRBD2. This CDR3 spans 15 amino acids. J was trimmed by 6 bases and V by 0 bases; bases with no gene match: 3. Germline V lookup: CDR1 SGDLS, CDR2 YYNGEE. Here the CDR3 DNA reads TGTGCCAGCAGCGTAGTAGCGGGGGGCCGCAATGAGCAGTTCTTC. Its translation is CASSVVAGGRNEQFF.

The CDR3 here is CASRTSTGNTIYF. The CDR3 bases are TGTGCCAGCAGAACCTCCACAGGAAACACCATATATTTT. The chain carries TRBV5-4 and TRBJ1-3; D remains ambiguous. CDR3 length equals 13 residues. Germline V gene data show CDR1 as SGHNT and CDR2 as YYREEE (reference sequence). V lost 5 bases to trimming and J lost 4 bases, with 10 bases between them.

The V gene is TRBV9, the J gene TRBJ2-7; TRBD1 aligns across 10 bases. CDR1 is SGDLS, CDR2 YYNGEE, per germline. The trim removed 8 bases at V and 2 bases at J, leaving 7 bases unmatched. This CDR3 is built from 14 residues. CDR3 in DNA: TGTGCCAGTTCCCCCGGGACAGGGGCCTACGAGCAGTACTTC. It codes for CASSPGTGAYEQYF.

This sequence joins TRBV2 and TRBJ1-4; 7 bases fit TRBD1. J was trimmed by 4 bases and V by 1 base; bases with no gene match: 3. Germline V gene data show CDR1 as SNHLY and CDR2 as FYNNEI. The CDR3 loop spans 15 amino acids. In DNA form, the CDR3 reads TGTGCCAGCAGTGAAGGACAGGGAGTTAATGAAAAACTGTTTTTT. This gives the protein CASSEGQGVNEKLFF.

This CDR3 is CASSYGQANYGYTF. CDR3 in DNA: TGTGCCAGCAGTTACGGCCAGGCAAACTATGGCTACACCTTC. The V and J genes are TRBV6-6 and TRBJ1-2; D gene uncertain. The CDR3 runs to 14 residues. Germline V gives CDR1 MNHNY, CDR2 SVGAGI (reference sequence). Trimming took off 2 bases at V and 2 bases at J, with 9 bases between the two ends.

The genes are TRBV27 and TRBJ1-1, with 7 bases matching TRBD1. J gave up 6 bases and V 3 bases, and 7 bases lay outside the gene matches. The CDR3 is 14 amino acids. CDR1 and CDR2 (germline): MNHEY, SMNVEV (reference sequence). The CDR3 nucleotides read TGTGCCAGCAGTTTTTGGGGGGACAGAGCTGAAGCTTTCTTT. Its protein product is CASSFWGDRAEAFF.

This chain connects TRBV5-6 to TRBJ1-2, with D unresolved. The ends were cut back, 2 bases at V and 5 bases at J, with 10 bases in the middle. The germline CDR1 and CDR2 sequences are SGHDT and YYEEEE. The length of the CDR3 is 13 residues. CDR3 amino acids: CASSFVMQYGYTF. As DNA, the CDR3 is TGTGCCAGCAGCTTCGTCATGCAGTATGGCTACACCTTC.

V is TRBV5-6 and J is TRBJ1-5; possible D gene TRBD1, 5 bases. CDR1 SGHDT and CDR2 YYEEEE come from the germline V gene. CDR3 size: 13 residues. Trimming took off 2 bases at V and 5 bases at J, with 8 bases between the two ends. The DNA for the CDR3 is TGTGCCAGCAGCTTCGGGGGTGATCAGCCCCAGCATTTT. This translates into CASSFGGDQPQHF.

The J gene is TRBJ1-5, the V gene TRBV6-1; D possibly corresponds to TRBD1 (6 bases). From germline, CDR1 is MNHNS and CDR2 SASEGT. The CDR3 runs to 14 residues. V lost 7 bases and J 7 bases, leaving 17 bases between the germline ends. CDR3 DNA: TGTGCCAGCACCGGGGAGGGGGTGGTACAGCCCCAGCATTTT. Protein sequence: CASTGEGVVQPQHF.

The V call is TRBV11-2, the J call TRBJ2-1; weak D call: TRBD2 (5 bases). The CDR3 has 16 residues. V lost 4 bases and J 0 bases, leaving 13 bases between the germline ends. Germline-derived CDR1 and CDR2 are SGHAT and FQNNGV. The CDR3 here is CASSWEFSLSYNEQFF. CDR3 coding DNA: TGTGCCAGCAGCTGGGAGTTCTCCCTCTCCTACAATGAGCAGTTCTTC.

The gene calls are TRBV5-6 and TRBJ2-5; perhaps TRBD2 as D (6 bases). Trimming stripped 0 bases from V and 5 bases from J, with 26 bases between. In germline, CDR1 is SGHDT, CDR2 YYEEEE. This CDR3 has 19 amino acids. Here the CDR3 reads CASSLEISLAMEVGETQYF. CDR3 DNA sequence: TGTGCCAGCAGCTTGGAAATCAGCCTAGCGATGGAAGTGGGGGAGACCCAGTACTTC.

The chain is built from TRBV27 and TRBJ2-5, with TRBD1 matching over 8 bases. The CDR3 runs 14 residues. Germline values: CDR1 MNHEY, CDR2 SMNVEV (reference sequence). Germline trimming cut 10 bases from V and 5 bases from J; bases unmatched to any gene: 12. CDR3 nucleotide sequence: TGTGCCACTAAACTTACAGGGGGACGGGAGACCCAGTACTTC. This codes for CATKLTGGRETQYF.

The V call is TRBV15, the J call TRBJ2-2; TRBD2 agrees at 10 bases. Germline-derived CDR1 and CDR2 are LNHNV and YYDKDF (reference sequence). The CDR3 is made up of 15 amino acids. Trimming took 10 bases from V and 5 from J; bases not matched to a gene: 10. The CDR3 sequence is CASRGAGGITGELFF. In nucleotides, the CDR3 is TGTGCCAGCAGGGGAGCGGGGGGGATAACCGGGGAGCTGTTTTTT. Based on the CDR3 plus reference TRBV15 and TRBJ2-2, the full variable domain is DAMVIQNPRYQVTQFGKPVTLSCSQTLNHNVMYWYQQKSSQAPKLLFHYYDKDFNNEADTPDNFQSRRPNTSFCFLDIRSPGLGDTAMYLCASRGAGGITGELFFGEGSRLTVL.